These T cell receptor beta chains were read from a single sample in a study of OX40 agonist ivuxolimab in advanced cancers. Produced via immunoSEQ multiplex PCR; TCRdb's table is partial and in-frame only. The sample has just under 85,000 clones; around four fifths are singletons. The sequencing used CD4+ or CD8+ T cells sorted from blood, collected in a trial of the OX40 agonist ivuxolimab. These receptors were taken from an adult with an advanced solid tumor such as melanoma, head and neck, liver or kidney cancer. Each CDR3 is given with its conserved first and last residue. Fields, in order: V gene, J gene, clone size, D gene, CDR3 protein, CDR3 DNA. A D gene is named only where the DNA matches it firmly. Only some rows state a clone size, as once, few, many or a class for expanded clones.

v_call: TRBV4-1; j_call: TRBJ2-1; clone_size: NA; d_call: NA; cdr3_aa: CASSQLRTGTTYNEQFF; cdr3_nt: TGCGCCAGCAGCCAACTTAGGACTGGAACTACCTACAATGAGCAGTTCTTC
v_call: TRBV7-2; j_call: TRBJ1-1; clone_size: NA; d_call: NA; cdr3_aa: CASSRGGASNTEAFF; cdr3_nt: TGTGCCAGCAGTCGGGGCGGGGCATCGAACACTGAAGCTTTCTTT
v_call: TRBV4-1; j_call: TRBJ1-2; clone_size: NA; d_call: NA; cdr3_aa: CASSQGTQGSYGYTF; cdr3_nt: TGCGCCAGCAGCCAAGGGACCCAGGGAAGCTATGGCTACACCTTC
v_call: TRBV5-6; j_call: TRBJ2-7; clone_size: NA; d_call: NA; cdr3_aa: CASSPGGSGGYREQYF; cdr3_nt: TGTGCCAGCAGCCCTGGCGGGTCGGGGGGCTATCGCGAGCAGTACTTC
v_call: TRBV7-9; j_call: TRBJ1-1; clone_size: NA; d_call: NA; cdr3_aa: CASSSTGNTEAFF; cdr3_nt: TGTGCCAGCAGCTCGACCGGGAACACTGAAGCTTTCTTT
v_call: TRBV18; j_call: TRBJ1-3; clone_size: NA; d_call: NA; cdr3_aa: CASSSRGGSSGNTIYF; cdr3_nt: TGTGCCAGCTCGTCCCGAGGGGGGAGCTCTGGAAACACCATATATTTT
v_call: TRBV2; j_call: TRBJ1-2; clone_size: NA; d_call: TRBD1; cdr3_aa: CAKGISGTGVRYTF; cdr3_nt: TGTGCCAAAGGGATATCCGGGACAGGGGTTCGCTACACCTTC
v_call: TRBV18; j_call: TRBJ2-2; clone_size: NA; d_call: NA; cdr3_aa: CASSPTVNTGELFF; cdr3_nt: TGTGCCAGCTCACCGACAGTGAACACCGGGGAGCTGTTTTTT
v_call: TRBV18; j_call: TRBJ2-3; clone_size: few; d_call: NA; cdr3_aa: CASSHDPSTDTQYF; cdr3_nt: TGTGCCAGCTCTCACGATCCTAGCACAGATACGCAGTATTTT
v_call: TRBV10-3; j_call: TRBJ2-6; clone_size: NA; d_call: TRBD1; cdr3_aa: CAISDGTGGGGANVLTF; cdr3_nt: TGTGCCATCAGTGATGGGACAGGGGGCGGTGGGGCCAACGTCCTGACTTTC
v_call: TRBV2; j_call: TRBJ2-7; clone_size: NA; d_call: NA; cdr3_aa: CASSPGNSYEQYF; cdr3_nt: TGTGCCAGCAGCCCCGGGAACTCCTACGAGCAGTACTTC
v_call: TRBV7-2; j_call: TRBJ2-1; clone_size: NA; d_call: TRBD2; cdr3_aa: CASSPQLTSGAGDEQFF; cdr3_nt: TGTGCCAGCAGCCCCCAACTGACTAGCGGGGCAGGGGATGAGCAGTTCTTC
v_call: TRBV18; j_call: TRBJ2-3; clone_size: NA; d_call: NA; cdr3_aa: CASSPYGGAQGDTQYF; cdr3_nt: TGTGCCAGCTCACCATACGGCGGTGCTCAAGGAGATACGCAGTATTTT
v_call: TRBV7-9; j_call: TRBJ1-1; clone_size: NA; d_call: NA; cdr3_aa: CASSPKGVKNTEAFF; cdr3_nt: TGTGCCAGCAGTCCCAAGGGGGTTAAGAACACTGAAGCTTTCTTT